At least ten counts were recorded for the clone carrying this T cell receptor (beta chain). As yet, its antigen is unknown. Amplification yielded TCR beta CDR3 regions, with RNA transcripts as the source. Initially, a first-round RT-PCR of the TCR CDR3 employed the HTBI primer set. TCRdb re-analysed the multiplex PCR reads in MiXCR, keeping a single row per CDR3 protein. The sample records 640,000 or so distinct CDR3 sequences, roughly 14% being singletons. This sample is drawn from a study of T cells in Graves' hyperthyroidism and ophthalmopathy. Study context: Pretreatment peripheral blood was obtained at initial diagnosis. Study results and limitations: Clonotypes that were expanded in thyroid above 0.001 mostly appeared in blood too.

The germline V gene encodes CDR1 MNHEY and CDR2 SMNVEV (reference sequence). J lost 2 bases, V lost 10 bases, and 11 bases had no gene match. This CDR3 region has 14 residues. Each ophthalmopathy patient scored at least 3 on the Clinical Activity Score and at least 4 on NOSPECS grade, with duration under 3 months. Fresh peripheral blood, roughly 10 ml, was the source of the PBMCs. V is TRBV27 and J is TRBJ2-7, with 7 bases fitting TRBD2. The sample consisted of blood. The sequence was obtained from a woman between 40 and 55 years old with Graves' ophthalmopathy. CDR3 nucleotides: TGTGCCACCGGGAGGAGCGGGAACGCCTACGAGCAGTACTTC. It specifies CATGRSGNAYEQYF.